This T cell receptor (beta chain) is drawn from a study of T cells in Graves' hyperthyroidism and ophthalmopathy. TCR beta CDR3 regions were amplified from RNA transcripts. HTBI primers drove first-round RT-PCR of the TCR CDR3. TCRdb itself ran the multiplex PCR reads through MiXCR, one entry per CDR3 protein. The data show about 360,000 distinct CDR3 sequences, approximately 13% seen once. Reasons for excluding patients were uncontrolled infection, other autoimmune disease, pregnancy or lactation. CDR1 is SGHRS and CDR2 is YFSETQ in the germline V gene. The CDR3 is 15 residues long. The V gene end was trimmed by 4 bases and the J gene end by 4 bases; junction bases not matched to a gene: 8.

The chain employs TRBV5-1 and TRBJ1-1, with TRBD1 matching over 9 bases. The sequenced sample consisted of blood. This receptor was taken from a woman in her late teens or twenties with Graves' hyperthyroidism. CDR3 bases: TGCGCCAGCAGCCCCGGGACAGGGATAGTCACTGAAGCTTTCTTT. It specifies CASSPGTGIVTEAFF.